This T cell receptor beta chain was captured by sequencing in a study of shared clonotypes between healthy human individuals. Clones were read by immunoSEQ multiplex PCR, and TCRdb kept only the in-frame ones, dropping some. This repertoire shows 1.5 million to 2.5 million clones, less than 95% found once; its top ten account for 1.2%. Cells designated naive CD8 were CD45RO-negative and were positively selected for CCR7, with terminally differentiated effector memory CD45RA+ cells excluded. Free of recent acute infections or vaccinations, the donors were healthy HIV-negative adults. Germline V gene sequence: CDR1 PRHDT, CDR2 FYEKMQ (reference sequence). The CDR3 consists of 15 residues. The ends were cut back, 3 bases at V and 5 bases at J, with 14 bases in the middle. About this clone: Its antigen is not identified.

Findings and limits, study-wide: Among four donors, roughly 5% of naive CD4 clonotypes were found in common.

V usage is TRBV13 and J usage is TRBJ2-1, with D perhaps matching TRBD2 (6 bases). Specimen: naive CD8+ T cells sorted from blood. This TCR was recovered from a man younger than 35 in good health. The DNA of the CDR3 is TGTGCCAGCAGCTTGGGACGCGGAGGGGACAATGAGCAGTTCTTC. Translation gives CASSLGRGGDNEQFF.